What follows are 28 T cell receptor beta chains derived from one specimen sequenced in a study of blood T cell repertoires in COVID-19. Generated by immunoSEQ multiplex PCR, the TCRdb table keeps only in-frame clones and is missing some. Among under 250,000 clones listed, 70% to 90% were seen once. The sequencing sample was made of PBMCs or T cells enriched from blood (not recorded which). Every receptor here comes from a young man with acute COVID-19.

This clone was found once. The chain links TRBV12-3 or TRBV12-4 to TRBJ2-5, with no clear D. The CDR3 is 13 residues long. V lost 2 bases to trimming and J lost 2 bases, with 6 bases between them. The CDR3 bases are TGTGCCAGCAGTTTATTCGGGCAAGAGACCCAGTACTTC. As protein: CASSLFGQETQYF.

V and J are TRBV11-1 and TRBJ2-5; no clear D gene. V shed 3 bases and J shed 2 bases, with 10 bases lying between them. CDR3 length equals 14 residues. CDR1 and CDR2 from the germline V gene are SGHAT and FQDESV (reference sequence). As DNA, the CDR3 is TGTGCCAGCAGCTTGCTCCACAGACAAGAGACCCAGTACTTC. Translated: CASSLLHRQETQYF. The whole variable domain, remainder taken from reference TRBV11-1 and TRBJ2-5, is EAEVAQSPRYKITEKSQAVAFWCDPISGHATLYWYRQILGQGPELLVQFQDESVVDDSQLPKDRFSAERLKGVDSTLKIQPAELGDSAMYLCASSLLHRQETQYFGPGTRLLVL.

V and J are TRBV23-1 and TRBJ2-7, with TRBD1 matching over 10 bases. TRBV23-1 is marked as an open reading frame, function uncertain. Trimming took 6 bases from V and 3 from J; bases not matched to a gene: 11. CDR3 length: 16 residues. The CDR3 region is CASRLRGDRGHYEQYF. Written as DNA, the CDR3 is TGCGCCAGCAGGCTAAGAGGGGACAGGGGTCACTACGAGCAGTACTTC.

The chain employs TRBV19 and TRBJ1-5; possibly TRBD1 for D (5 bases). Germline CDR1 is LNHDA and CDR2 is SQIVND (reference sequence). Trimming took off 4 bases at V and 6 bases at J, with 22 bases between the two ends. The CDR3 runs to 17 residues. CDR3 protein: CASSTGAPTSVTQPQHF. The CDR3, as DNA: TGTGCCAGTAGTACTGGGGCCCCGACGTCAGTAACTCAGCCCCAGCATTTT.

This chain uses TRBV5-1 with TRBJ2-1; 10 nucleotides align to TRBD2. The CDR3 is 16 residues long. The V gene end was trimmed by 0 bases and the J gene end by 9 bases; junction bases not matched to a gene: 9. Germline loops: CDR1 SGHRS, CDR2 YFSETQ. The CDR3 region is CASSLALLAGQGEQFF. The CDR3 DNA is TGCGCCAGCAGCTTGGCCTTACTAGCGGGGCAGGGTGAGCAGTTCTTC.

The rearrangement links TRBV11-1 to TRBJ2-7; 10 bases are a match to TRBD1. CDR1 SGHAT and CDR2 FQDESV come from the germline V gene (reference sequence). The ends lost 6 bases at V and 5 bases at J; junction bases unmatched: 7. The CDR3 totals 14 residues. In nucleotides, the CDR3 is TGTGCCAGCAGTTACCGACAGGGGGCCAACGAGCAGTACTTC. Its translation: CASSYRQGANEQYF.

The V call is TRBV12-5, the J call TRBJ1-5; D gene ambiguous. The V end was cut by 0 bases, the J end by 10 bases, with 4 bases between. This CDR3 has 11 residues. Germline loops: CDR1 LGHNT, CDR2 FRNRAP. The CDR3 coding sequence is TGTGCTAGTGGTTTGGTACTTCCCCAGCATTTT. It translates to CASGLVLPQHF.

This chain connects TRBV2 to TRBJ1-4; a possible D gene is TRBD1 (6 bases). Germline V CDR1 and CDR2: SNHLY, FYNNEI. This CDR3 is built from 13 residues. Trimming shortened V by 8 bases and J by 7 bases, and 14 bases separated the two germline ends. Written as DNA, the CDR3 is TGTGCCAGCTCGGACTTCAGGGGTGAAAAACTGTTTTTT. Its translation is CASSDFRGEKLFF.

This chain joins TRBV4-2 and TRBJ2-5; D unresolved. V was trimmed by 4 bases and J by 4 bases, leaving 13 bases between them. Germline CDR1 is LGHNA and CDR2 is YNFKEQ. The CDR3 covers 14 residues. The CDR3 region is CASSRQGPAETQYF. DNA of the CDR3: TGTGCCAGCAGCCGACAAGGCCCGGCAGAGACCCAGTACTTC.

The chain recombines TRBV12-5 with TRBJ2-2, with 9 positions matching TRBD2. CDR1 LGHNT and CDR2 FRNRAP come from the germline V gene. Trimming at V came to 7 bases and at J to 14 bases, leaving 11 bases not matched to a gene. This CDR3 contains 13 residues. The DNA of the CDR3 is TGTGCTAGTGCCAGAGAGGCGGGGGGGCATCTGTTTTTT. This encodes CASAREAGGHLFF.

V and J are TRBV2 and TRBJ1-1; perhaps TRBD1 as D (5 bases). Germline V lookup: CDR1 SNHLY, CDR2 FYNNEI. CDR3 length equals 12 residues. V lost 7 bases and J lost 6, with 12 bases in between. The CDR3 here is CASIRDNPEAFF. DNA of the CDR3: TGTGCCAGCATCAGGGATAACCCTGAAGCTTTCTTT. Full variable domain (outside the CDR3, taken from reference TRBV2 and TRBJ1-1): EPEVTQTPSHQVTQMGQEVILRCVPISNHLYFYWYRQILGQKVEFLVSFYNNEISEKSEIFDDQFSVERPDGSNFTLKIRSTKLEDSAMYFCASIRDNPEAFFGQGTRLTVV.

CDR3 nucleotides: TGCGCCAGCAGCCAACCACGGACAGGTTCTAATTCACCCCTCCACTTT. Amino acids: CASSQPRTGSNSPLHF. The rearrangement links TRBV4-1 to TRBJ1-6; 7 nucleotides line up with TRBD1. Germline V gene sequence: CDR1 MGHRA, CDR2 YSYEKL. V lost 2 bases and J lost 6; bases outside the gene matches: 7. The CDR3 contains 16 residues.

This rearrangement joins TRBV18 to TRBJ1-2, with TRBD1 as a possible D gene (6 bases). The CDR3 contains 15 residues. CDR1 and CDR2 (germline): KGHSH, LQKENI. The V and J ends lost 2 bases and 8 bases respectively, with 18 bases between them. CDR3 in amino acids: CASSPDGTLGGGYTF. The CDR3 coding sequence is TGTGCCAGCTCACCAGACGGGACACTCGGTGGGGGCTACACCTTC.

This chain links TRBV6-5 with TRBJ2-3; 8 bases map to TRBD2. Trimming cost V 7 bases and J 10 bases; bases outside gene matches: 7. Germline values: CDR1 MNHEY, CDR2 SVGAGI. CDR3 length: 12 amino acids. The CDR3 nucleotides are TGTGCCAGCACCCGGGGGACTAGTGCGCAGTATTTT. This translates into CASTRGTSAQYF.

The V gene is TRBV5-1, the J gene TRBJ2-6; 7 bases map to TRBD1. Germline V lookup: CDR1 SGHRS, CDR2 YFSETQ. There are 17 residues in the CDR3. After removal of 1 base from V and 0 bases from J, the junction contained 4 bases not matched to a gene. The CDR3 coding sequence is TGCGCCAGCAGCTTGCAGGGACAGAGCTCTGGGGCCAACGTCCTGACTTTC. Translation: CASSLQGQSSGANVLTF.

This chain uses TRBV5-6 with TRBJ1-5; D ambiguous. The germline V gene has CDR1 SGHDT and CDR2 YYEEEE. V lost 5 bases and J lost 2, with 14 bases in between. This CDR3 comprises 15 residues. The CDR3 DNA sequence: TGTGCCAGCAGTTCGACGGGGTCGGGCAATCAGCCCCAGCATTTT. It specifies CASSSTGSGNQPQHF.

This clone was detected only a few times. The chain couples TRBV12-5 to TRBJ2-7; 10 bases map to TRBD2. This CDR3 has 17 residues. Looked up from germline, CDR1 is LGHNT and CDR2 is FRNRAP. V lost 0 bases and J lost 2; bases outside the gene matches: 7. The CDR3 nucleotides are TGTGCTAGTGGTTTGGTACTAGCGGGGACCCAAACCTACGAGCAGTACTTC. It is translated as CASGLVLAGTQTYEQYF.

This chain uses TRBV19 with TRBJ1-4; 12 bases map to TRBD1. CDR1 is LNHDA, CDR2 SQIVND, per germline (reference sequence). V gave up 7 bases and J gave up 8 bases; unmatched junction bases: 8. This CDR3 contains 15 residues. Here the CDR3 DNA reads TGTGCCAGTACGGGACAGGGGGCAGTAGGCGAAAAACTGTTTTTT. Translating gives CASTGQGAVGEKLFF. Using reference TRBV19 and TRBJ1-4 for the parts outside the CDR3, the full variable domain is DGGITQSPKYLFRKEGQNVTLSCEQNLNHDAMYWYRQDPGQGLRLIYYSQIVNDFQKGDIAEGYSVSREKKESFPLTVTSAQKNPTAFYLCASTGQGAVGEKLFFGSGTQLSVL.

This clone was recorded only once. The rearrangement uses TRBV18 and TRBJ1-2; D is unclear. Germline CDR1 and CDR2: KGHSH and LQKENI. V was cut by 3 bases and J by 3 bases, with 8 bases left in between. The CDR3 is made up of 13 amino acids. The CDR3 here is CASSPAGDYGYTF. The CDR3 DNA reads as TGTGCCAGCTCACCGGCGGGCGACTATGGCTACACCTTC.

The chain has TRBV5-4 and TRBJ1-2; TRBD1 matches at 7 bases. The CDR3 runs 14 residues. V trimming: 4 bases; J trimming: 4 bases; junction bases outside the gene matches: 7. CDR1 is SGHNT, CDR2 YYREEE, per germline (reference sequence). The CDR3 nucleotides are TGTGCCAGCAGCCTAGGACAGGAGATCTATGGCTACACCTTC. It yields the protein CASSLGQEIYGYTF.

This clone appeared a single time. The J gene is TRBJ1-2, the V gene TRBV6-5; D unclear. V was shortened by 4 bases and J by 4 bases, with 13 bases between the two germline ends. Germline CDR1 is MNHEY and CDR2 is SVGAGI. The CDR3 loop spans 14 amino acids. CDR3 amino acids: CASSSGFITYGYTF. For the CDR3, the DNA is TGTGCCAGCAGTTCCGGGTTCATAACCTATGGCTACACCTTC.

The chain links TRBV7-7 to TRBJ1-3, with a weak D call TRBD1 (5 bases). Germline-derived CDR1 and CDR2 are SSHAT and FNYEAQ (reference sequence). The CDR3 extends over 15 amino acids. V dropped 5 bases and J dropped 4 bases, with 15 bases sitting between them. The chain's CDR3 is CASSPLQGGGNTIYF. The CDR3 DNA reads as TGTGCCAGCAGCCCGCTCCAGGGAGGAGGAAACACCATATATTTT.

This chain links TRBV6-5 with TRBJ2-7; no clear D. The CDR3 extends over 11 amino acids. Germline CDR1 MNHEY, CDR2 SVGAGI. V shed 7 bases and J shed 4 bases, with 8 bases lying between them. CDR3 in DNA: TGTGCCAGCACAGACTCTTACGAGCAGTACTTC. It codes for CASTDSYEQYF.

On this clone itself: Additional DNA sequences in this sample encode the identical CDR3. The chain joins TRBV14 to TRBJ1-2, with 8 bases that match TRBD1. Germline V gives CDR1 SGHDN, CDR2 FVKESK. The CDR3 sequence is 13 residues long. Trimming removed 5 bases from V and 4 bases from J; junction bases left unmatched: 3. CDR3 amino acids: CASSYRGSYGYTF. The CDR3 region has the DNA TGTGCCAGCAGCTACAGGGGGTCCTATGGCTACACCTTC.

This clone appeared a few times. The V call is TRBV7-9, the J call TRBJ1-3, with D unclear. The CDR3 spans 13 residues. V lost 2 bases and J 9 bases, leaving 11 bases between the germline ends. CDR1 is SEHNR, CDR2 FQNEAQ, per germline (reference sequence). CDR3 sequence reads: CASSLLRGSTIYF. The DNA of the CDR3 is TGTGCCAGCAGCTTATTGCGAGGCTCCACCATATATTTT.

The genes are TRBV14 and TRBJ2-7, with D uncertain. The germline CDR1 and CDR2 sequences are SGHDN and FVKESK. Trimming removed 1 base from V and 6 bases from J, with 10 bases in between. The CDR3 loop spans 13 amino acids. The CDR3: CASSQGARSEQYF. Here the CDR3 DNA reads TGTGCCAGCAGCCAAGGGGCCAGAAGCGAGCAGTACTTC.

In its sample, this clone was seen once. The CDR3 spells CASSSTSGRSSYEQYF. CDR3 coding DNA: TGTGCCAGCAGCTCCACTAGCGGGCGAAGCTCCTACGAGCAGTACTTC. The rearrangement links TRBV5-4 to TRBJ2-7, with 9 nucleotides matching TRBD2. This CDR3 spans 16 amino acids. Germline CDR1 is SGHNT and CDR2 is YYREEE (reference sequence). The ends lost 3 bases at V and 0 bases at J; junction bases unmatched: 7.

The genes are TRBV5-1 and TRBJ2-2; 10 bases align to TRBD1. This CDR3 contains 14 residues. The ends lost 4 bases at V and 6 bases at J; junction bases unmatched: 3. Germline CDR1 and CDR2: SGHRS and YFSETQ. CDR3 region: CASSRDRGPGELFF. As DNA, the CDR3 is TGCGCCAGCAGCCGGGACAGGGGACCCGGGGAGCTGTTTTTT.